This TCR beta chain was sequenced in a study of cytomegalovirus exposure and HLA in healthy donors. Whole-study findings and limits: Earlier findings revealed that most TCR beta V segments proved productive either about 90% or about 30% of the time. A later analysis reportedly identified an Asian-associated ancestry cluster as carrying fewer N-insertions than the 666-donor mean.

The PCR used 60 Vbeta and 13 Jbeta primers. Clones were sequenced by immunoSEQ multiplex PCR, and TCRdb holds only the in-frame ones, with some missing. The repertoire table contains about 210,000 clones. With regard to this clone: Its antigen remains unknown.

Sequences were obtained from PBMCs. This clonotype was sampled from a woman aged 30 to 39 in good health and CMV-seropositive.

The CDR3: CASSATSGPYNEQFF. CDR3 coding DNA: TGTGCCAGCAGCGCCACTAGCGGGCCTTACAATGAGCAGTTCTTC. The genes are TRBV9 and TRBJ2-1; the match to TRBD2 covers 9 bases. The V and J ends lost 3 bases and 4 bases, in that order; junction bases with no gene match: 5. Germline V gene lookup returns CDR1 SGDLS and CDR2 YYNGEE. CDR3 length: 15 residues.